A selection of T cell receptor beta chains follows, all from one sample in a study of blood T cell repertoires in COVID-19. Method: immunoSEQ multiplex PCR; TCRdb's copy keeps in-frame clones and lacks some. The sample carries 200,000 to 300,000 clones, 70% to 90% recorded once. The sequencing sample was made of peripheral blood. The source is a woman in her 70s with active or convalescent COVID-19. The CDR3 runs from the conserved cysteine through the conserved F or W. A D gene is named only where the DNA matches it firmly. The size of a clone is reported for some rows only, either as once, few or many, or as a class for expanded clones.

v_gene,d_gene,j_gene,abundance,CDR3aa,CDR3nt
TRBV10-2,-,TRBJ1-2,-,CASSKQGSGYTF,TGCGCCAGCAGTAAACAGGGATCTGGCTACACCTTC
TRBV9,-,TRBJ1-5,few,CASSVGGQINQPQHF,TGTGCCAGCAGCGTAGGCGGTCAAATCAATCAGCCCCAGCATTTT
TRBV24-1,-,TRBJ1-1,-,CATRESGMTTEAFF,TGTGCCACCAGAGAGTCAGGGATGACCACTGAAGCTTTCTTT
TRBV20-1,-,TRBJ1-5,-,CSARQDQPQHF,TGCAGTGCTAGACAGGATCAGCCCCAGCATTTT
TRBV19,-,TRBJ2-2,-,CASSILQGVTGELFF,TGTGCCAGTAGTATCCTACAGGGCGTTACCGGGGAGCTGTTTTTT
TRBV5-1,-,TRBJ2-3,-,CASSLEGVADTQYF,TGCGCCAGCAGCTTGGAAGGGGTCGCAGATACGCAGTATTTT
TRBV19,-,TRBJ1-5,-,CASSIGAGDGKQPQHF,TGTGCCAGTAGTATAGGGGCAGGGGATGGAAAGCAGCCCCAGCATTTT
TRBV5-4,-,TRBJ1-1,-,CASSRGLMNTEAFF,TGTGCCAGCAGCCGGGGTCTGATGAACACTGAAGCTTTCTTT
TRBV13,TRBD2,TRBJ2-1,-,CASSPRGGNEQFF,TGTGCCAGCAGCCCACGGGGGGGGAATGAGCAGTTCTTC
TRBV6-2/TRBV6-3,-,TRBJ1-1,-,CASRLGSTEAFF,TGTGCCAGCCGTTTGGGGAGCACTGAAGCTTTCTTT
TRBV7-6,TRBD1,TRBJ1-2,-,CASSYWTGGIDGYTF,TGTGCCAGCAGCTATTGGACAGGCGGTATTGATGGCTACACCTTC
TRBV19,-,TRBJ1-5,once,CASSIRNQPQHF,TGTGCCAGTAGTATTCGTAATCAGCCCCAGCATTTT
TRBV6-6,TRBD2,TRBJ2-2,-,CASILVQGGTGELFF,TGTGCCAGCATCCTGGTTCAGGGAGGGACCGGGGAGCTGTTTTTT
TRBV7-2,TRBD1,TRBJ1-2,few,CASSSGQNPNYGYTF,TGTGCCAGCAGCTCGGGACAGAACCCTAACTATGGCTACACCTTC